The clone carrying this T cell receptor (beta chain) was recorded at least ten times. Its antigen is unknown. The source of the sample is a study of Graves' ophthalmopathy and Graves' hyperthyroidism. Study in general: Peripheral blood was collected at initial diagnosis, before any treatment. Study-level results: At 65% to 71% sensitivity and 72.22% specificity, the model predicted progression of the ophthalmopathy. Using 13 signatures, a model distinguished ophthalmopathy from stable hyperthyroidism, reaching more than 85% sensitivity and approximately 84% specificity.

TCR beta CDR3 amplification used RNA transcripts. First-round RT-PCR relied on HTBI primers, and a second-round multiplex PCR came next. Via MiXCR, TCRdb re-called the multiplex PCR reads, giving one row per CDR3 protein. The sample has 400,000 to 450,000 distinct CDR3 sequences; around 21% are singletons. Hyperthyroidism was new, under 2 months, in patients aged 18 to 65. V dropped 3 bases and J dropped 1 base, with 7 bases sitting between them. CDR3 size: 14 residues. This chain connects TRBV12-3 or TRBV12-4 to TRBJ1-5; no definite D call. The sequencing sample was made of peripheral blood. The TCR was taken from a woman aged 18-29 years with stable Graves' hyperthyroidism. The CDR3 bases are TGTGCCAGCAGTTTGGTAAGGAGCAATCAGCCCCAGCATTTT. Translation gives CASSLVRSNQPQHF.